This T cell receptor beta chain derives from a study of resident and recirculating memory T cells in vitiligo. Overall study: Shave-biopsy epidermis from lesional and nonlesional skin was sequenced alongside PBMCs. The samples were homogenized without cell sorting before genomic DNA extraction. Study-wide results and limits: TCR sequences were not conserved across biopsy sites or patients. No unique dominant TCR clone was found in vitiligo lesions.

The CDR3 totals 15 residues. Germline V CDR1 and CDR2: SGHRS, YFSETQ. With V trimmed by 0 bases and J by 3 bases, 3 bases remained unmatched. Concerning this clone itself: Its antigen is still unknown.

Data came from immunoSEQ multiplex PCR; TCRdb stores just in-frame clones and leaves some out. The sample holds 72,000 or so clones, around 92% seen once. The TCR comes from a male donor with vitiligo. The specimen was blood. This chain connects TRBV5-1 to TRBJ2-7; 10 bases align to TRBD2. CDR3 sequence reads: CASSLGGTSDYEQYF. The DNA of the CDR3 is TGCGCCAGCAGCTTGGGGGGGACTAGCGACTACGAGCAGTACTTC.